These 27 T cell receptor beta chains originate from one sample sequenced in a study of blood T cells in healthy people across ages. Next came a second PCR, run for about 7 to 12 cycles, which used a sample-barcoded 5' primer along with a J-beta primer mix. TCRdb itself ran the 5' RACE reads through MiXCR, one entry per CDR3 protein. The sample lists approximately 800,000 distinct CDR3 sequences; around a quarter were seen once. These same records also appear under a second study, on T cells of mothers and their children.

Sequencing was performed on blood. The receptors originated from a boy younger than 18 in good health.

CDR3 residues: CASNSGQGFDEQFF. CDR3 bases: TGTGCCAGCAACTCCGGACAGGGTTTCGATGAGCAGTTCTTC. The rearrangement uses TRBV6-2 or TRBV6-3 and TRBJ2-1; 8 bases line up with TRBD1. The ends lost 7 bases at V and 8 bases at J; junction bases unmatched: 10. CDR1 MNHEY and CDR2 SVGEGT come from the germline V gene. CDR3 length: 14 residues.

The gene calls are TRBV12-3 or TRBV12-4 and TRBJ2-1; 9 positions agree with TRBD1. The better agreement between TRBJ2-7 and the DNA end casts doubt on the J call. This CDR3 has 15 amino acids. The CDR3 DNA is TGTGCCAGCAGTTTGGGGACAGGGAATTACAATGAGCAGTACTTC. Translated, it gives CASSLGTGNYNEQYF.

This clonotype was seen ten or more times. J is TRBJ1-2 and V is TRBV12-3 or TRBV12-4, with D unresolved. This CDR3 spans 12 amino acids. V was clipped by 4 bases and J by 2 bases, with 5 bases between them. The DNA for the CDR3 is TGTGCCAGCAGTTCGGTCAACTATGGCTACACCTTC. Its translation is CASSSVNYGYTF.

This clonotype was detected only a few times. The V and J genes are TRBV3-1 and TRBJ2-5; 7 nucleotides agree with TRBD1. J was trimmed by 5 bases and V by 4 bases; bases with no gene match: 4. The CDR3 spans 13 residues. CDR1 is LGHDT and CDR2 is YNNKEL in the germline V gene (reference sequence). The CDR3 region has the DNA TGTGCCAGCAGCCCGAGGGGGCACGAGACCCAGTACTTC. Protein: CASSPRGHETQYF.

The J gene is TRBJ1-1, the V gene TRBV7-9, with 9 positions matching TRBD1. V dropped 5 bases and J dropped 2; count of bases not matched to a gene: 9. The CDR3 runs to 16 residues. The V gene's germline CDR1 is SEHNR and CDR2 FQNEAQ (reference sequence). The CDR3 loop is CASSPWDREGNTEAFF. CDR3 coding DNA: TGTGCCAGCAGCCCTTGGGACAGGGAGGGTAACACTGAAGCTTTCTTT.

The table lists this clonotype with a few counts. The chain is built from TRBV20-1 and TRBJ2-2; TRBD1 agrees at 7 bases. V was pared by 5 bases and J by 0 bases, with 6 bases of the junction left unmatched. The CDR3 runs 15 residues. Germline V gene sequence: CDR1 DFQATT, CDR2 SNEGSKA (reference sequence). Here the CDR3 DNA reads TGCAGTGCTCAGACAGGGCTCACGAACACCGGGGAGCTGTTTTTT. Protein sequence: CSAQTGLTNTGELFF.

In its sample, this clonotype was seen once. CDR3 DNA sequence: TGCGCCAGCAGCATTGAAGTCGGGCGGGACACTGAAGCTTTCTTT. Amino acid sequence: CASSIEVGRDTEAFF. This chain connects TRBV5-1 to TRBJ1-1; D gene unclear. Trimming cost V 4 bases and J 3 bases, with 16 bases left between them. From germline, CDR1 is SGHRS and CDR2 YFSETQ. The CDR3 totals 15 residues.

This chain uses TRBV7-9 with TRBJ2-7, with D uncertain. Germline lookup yields CDR1 SEHNR and CDR2 FQNEAQ (reference sequence). V was trimmed by 5 bases and J by 5 bases, leaving 19 bases between them. The CDR3 has 15 amino acids. CDR3 sequence (DNA): TGTGCCAGCAGCCAAGCCGTCCTCCTTTTGGACGAGCAGTACTTC. This codes for CASSQAVLLLDEQYF.

This clonotype showed up just a few times. The rearrangement uses TRBV2 and TRBJ1-6; D gene ambiguous. The CDR3 consists of 15 residues. Germline values: CDR1 SNHLY, CDR2 FYNNEI. The germline V and J ends were trimmed by 8 bases and 10 bases, with 21 bases remaining between them. The CDR3 bases are TGTGCCAGCCAGACCTTGGTGGGGTTTCGGTCACCCCTCCACTTT. Amino acids: CASQTLVGFRSPLHF.

V and J are TRBV5-1 and TRBJ2-7, with D maybe TRBD1 (6 bases). Looked up from germline, CDR1 is SGHRS and CDR2 is YFSETQ. The CDR3 sequence is 15 residues long. V was pared by 1 base and J by 0 bases, with 11 bases between. The CDR3 coding sequence is TGCGCCAGCAGCTTGTGGGGGCAGAGCTCCTACGAGCAGTACTTC. Protein sequence: CASSLWGQSSYEQYF.

This clonotype was found a few times. The chain carries TRBV4-2 and TRBJ2-4; 9 bases line up with TRBD2. Germline V gene sequence: CDR1 LGHNA, CDR2 YNFKEQ. There are 19 residues in the CDR3. J lost 8 bases, V lost 1 base, and 18 bases had no gene match. CDR3 bases: TGTGCCAGCAGCCAAGTTCGGCGGGGGGGCCTAGGTGAACGGGACATTCAGTACTTC. Translation: CASSQVRRGGLGERDIQYF.

V usage is TRBV7-8 and J usage is TRBJ2-7; 9 nucleotides agree with TRBD2. The ends lost 7 bases at V and 6 bases at J; junction bases unmatched: 4. Germline V CDR1 and CDR2: SGHVS, FQNEAQ. The CDR3 extends over 12 amino acids. Here the CDR3 reads CASKRGEGEQYF. The DNA of the CDR3 is TGTGCCAGCAAGCGGGGGGAGGGCGAGCAGTACTTC.

A few counts support this clonotype. The V call is TRBV7-9, the J call TRBJ2-2, with unresolved D. Germline V gene sequence: CDR1 SEHNR, CDR2 FQNEAQ (reference sequence). CDR3 length equals 15 residues. Trimming pared 8 bases from V and 4 bases from J, leaving 17 bases between. CDR3 loop: CASPDDWSPTGELFF. CDR3 sequence (DNA): TGTGCCAGCCCAGACGACTGGTCACCCACCGGGGAGCTGTTTTTT.

In nucleotides, the CDR3 is TGTGCCAGCAGCCACGGCCTGGGTGTACGGGGGGCCAGGGATACGCAGTATTTT. This translates into CASSHGLGVRGARDTQYF. The V gene is TRBV3-1, the J gene TRBJ2-3; D is perhaps TRBD2 (7 bases). V lost 3 bases to trimming and J lost 6 bases, with 25 bases between them. CDR1 is LGHDT and CDR2 is YNNKEL in the germline V gene (reference sequence). This CDR3 region has 18 residues.

Only a few counts were recorded for this clonotype. The genes are TRBV4-1 and TRBJ1-2; TRBD1 might be the D (5 bases). Germline V CDR1 and CDR2: MGHRA, YSYEKL. Trimming removed 3 bases at V and 7 bases at J, with 18 bases between. This CDR3 has 15 amino acids. CDR3 sequence (DNA): TGCGCCAGCAGCCAGACTCTTACGAGGGGTTCTGGCTACACCTTC. Translated: CASSQTLTRGSGYTF.

The chain's CDR3 is CASSINRGPYEQYF. The CDR3 region has the DNA TGTGCCAGCAGTATAAACCGGGGGCCCTACGAGCAGTACTTC. V and J are TRBV6-1 and TRBJ2-7; D is tentatively TRBD1 or TRBD2 (6 bases each). Trimming pared 5 bases from V and 2 bases from J, leaving 13 bases between. The CDR3 totals 14 residues. CDR1 and CDR2 from the germline V gene are MNHNS and SASEGT.

The table lists this clonotype with a few counts. The genes are TRBV12-3 or TRBV12-4 and TRBJ2-1; 9 positions agree with TRBD1. Germline trimming cut 5 bases from V and 8 bases from J; bases unmatched to any gene: 7. The CDR3 covers 14 residues. As DNA, the CDR3 is TGTGCCAGCAGTCGAACAGGGGGCCACTATGAGCAGTTCTTC. It encodes CASSRTGGHYEQFF.

This sequence joins TRBV28 and TRBJ1-3, with D hard to call. The CDR3 loop spans 12 amino acids. Trimming pared 7 bases from V and 2 bases from J, leaving 6 bases between. Germline V gives CDR1 MDHEN, CDR2 SYDVKM. Here the CDR3 reads CASNSPGNTIYF. The CDR3 DNA reads TGTGCCAGCAACTCCCCTGGAAACACCATATATTTT.

The chain has TRBV6-4 and TRBJ2-1; 8 positions match TRBD2. Germline CDR1 is MRHNA and CDR2 is SNTAGT. The CDR3 is 16 residues long. Trimming removed 2 bases from V and 4 bases from J; junction bases left unmatched: 7. The CDR3 protein is CASSDDGRGEYNEQFF. In DNA, the CDR3 is TGTGCCAGCAGTGACGATGGGCGGGGGGAATACAATGAGCAGTTCTTC.

This sequence joins TRBV10-3 and TRBJ2-5; D is uncertain. V was pared by 5 bases and J by 1 base, with 14 bases between. Germline V gene sequence: CDR1 ENHRY, CDR2 SYGVKD. This CDR3 has 15 amino acids. CDR3 DNA sequence: TGTGCCATCAGTCTCAGCTTACCTATCCAAGAGACCCAGTACTTC. Protein: CAISLSLPIQETQYF.

The sample holds a few counts of this clonotype. The chain links TRBV25-1 to TRBJ2-5, with D possibly being TRBD1 (6 bases). The CDR3 runs 16 residues. Per germline, CDR1 MGHDK and CDR2 SYGVNS. The V and J ends lost 2 bases and 4 bases respectively, with 17 bases between them. Written as DNA, the CDR3 is TGTGCCAGCAGTGAAGTGCTGGGCCCCAGGGGAGAGACCCAGTACTTC. As protein: CASSEVLGPRGETQYF.

In this sample, this clonotype turned up a few times. The rearrangement links TRBV10-3 to TRBJ2-7; 7 positions match TRBD2. The germline V gene encodes CDR1 ENHRY and CDR2 SYGVKD. After removal of 0 bases from V and 5 bases from J, the junction contained 1 base not matched to a gene. This CDR3 is built from 13 residues. CDR3 DNA: TGTGCCATCAGTGAGTCGGGAGGGGACGAGCAGTACTTC. Its protein is CAISESGGDEQYF.

Only a few counts were recorded for this clonotype. The junction and the germline gene differ at one end; a read error may be behind it. In DNA form, the CDR3 reads TGTGCCAGCAGTGTTACAGGGTCGAAGACCGGGGAGCTGTTTTTT. Its translation is CASSVTGSKTGELFF. This chain links TRBV2 with TRBJ2-2, with TRBD1 as a possible D gene (6 bases). This CDR3 has 15 amino acids. Germline-derived CDR1 and CDR2 are SNHLY and FYNNEI.

The chain has TRBV28 and TRBJ1-1; D unresolved. Germline V CDR1 and CDR2: MDHEN, SYDVKM. This CDR3 is 15 amino acids long. The V end was cut by 5 bases, the J end by 1 base, with 14 bases between. The CDR3 loop is CASSIPRTGNTEAFF. In DNA form, the CDR3 reads TGTGCCAGCAGTATCCCTCGGACCGGGAACACTGAAGCTTTCTTT. The whole variable domain, remainder taken from reference TRBV28 and TRBJ1-1, is DVKVTQSSRYLVKRTGEKVFLECVQDMDHENMFWYRQDPGLGLRLIYFSYDVKMKEKGDIPEGYSVSREKKERFSLILESASTNQTSMYLCASSIPRTGNTEAFFGQGTRLTVV.

The chain links TRBV11-2 to TRBJ2-7, with D perhaps TRBD2 (5 bases). V shed 5 bases and J shed 3 bases, with 20 bases lying between them. Germline lookup yields CDR1 SGHAT and CDR2 FQNNGV. The CDR3 consists of 16 residues. This CDR3 is CASSLGTSSGIYEQYF. The CDR3 nucleotides read TGTGCCAGCAGCCTCGGAACTTCCAGCGGCATCTACGAGCAGTACTTC.

The V call is TRBV4-1, the J call TRBJ2-5; D not resolved. The CDR3 runs to 16 residues. V was trimmed by 3 bases and J by 5 bases, leaving 19 bases between them. Germline CDR1 is MGHRA and CDR2 is YSYEKL. The CDR3 bases are TGCGCCAGCAGCCAGCTAGAGGCCCCTTCGAGGGAGACCCAGTACTTC. Translation gives CASSQLEAPSRETQYF.

This clonotype has more than one count but fewer than ten. The V and J genes are TRBV5-1 and TRBJ1-2; 8 bases align to TRBD1. CDR1 SGHRS and CDR2 YFSETQ come from the germline V gene. This CDR3 region has 14 residues. Trimming removed 4 bases from V and 5 bases from J; junction bases left unmatched: 7. Written as DNA, the CDR3 is TGCGCCAGCAGCCCCGGGACAGGTGATTATGGCTACACCTTC. Amino acids: CASSPGTGDYGYTF.